These T cell receptor beta chains were read from a single sample in a study of PD-1 blockade in classical Hodgkin lymphoma. Sequencing used immunoSEQ multiplex PCR; TCRdb keeps in-frame clones, though not all of them. The repertoire holds 100,000 or so clones, over 85% seen once, with under 20% in the top ten. The sequencing used peripheral blood mononuclear cells (PBMCs), collected before the fourth cycle of nivolumab. Receptors originate from a human donor with classical Hodgkin lymphoma. The CDR3 runs from the conserved cysteine through the conserved F or W. A D gene is named only where the DNA matches it firmly. The size field is filled for only some rows; it gives once, few, many or a size class.

j_call: TRBJ1-1; clone_size: -; d_call: -; v_call: TRBV7-6; cdr3_aa: CASSLNRGGTEAFF; cdr3_nt: TGTGCCAGCAGCTTAAATCGGGGGGGCACTGAAGCTTTCTTT
j_call: TRBJ2-1; clone_size: few; d_call: -; v_call: TRBV29-1; cdr3_aa: CSGVGQTINDEQFF; cdr3_nt: TGCAGCGGAGTCGGGCAGACCATAAACGATGAGCAGTTCTTC
j_call: TRBJ2-1; clone_size: once; d_call: TRBD2; v_call: TRBV15; cdr3_aa: CATSRDVWREEEFF; cdr3_nt: TGTGCCACCAGCAGAGATGTATGGCGGGAGGAGGAGTTCTTC
j_call: TRBJ2-7; clone_size: -; d_call: TRBD2; v_call: TRBV6-4; cdr3_aa: CASGLGGNSYEQYF; cdr3_nt: TGTGCCAGCGGTTTGGGGGGGAACTCCTACGAGCAGTACTTC
j_call: TRBJ1-2; clone_size: -; d_call: -; v_call: TRBV27; cdr3_aa: CASSLAWGSGGYTF; cdr3_nt: TGTGCCAGCAGTTTAGCTTGGGGGTCGGGCGGCTACACCTTC
j_call: TRBJ2-1; clone_size: once; d_call: TRBD2; v_call: TRBV4-1; cdr3_aa: CASSQDLLAGAYNEQFF; cdr3_nt: TGCGCCAGCAGCCAAGATCTCCTAGCGGGAGCCTACAATGAGCAGTTCTTC
j_call: TRBJ2-3; clone_size: -; d_call: -; v_call: TRBV28; cdr3_aa: CASQRGGVPTDTQYF; cdr3_nt: TGTGCCAGCCAGAGGGGGGGGGTACCCACAGATACGCAGTATTTT
j_call: TRBJ2-1; clone_size: -; d_call: TRBD2; v_call: TRBV5-4; cdr3_aa: CASSSTGTSDNEQFF; cdr3_nt: TGTGCCAGCAGCTCAACCGGGACTAGCGACAATGAGCAGTTCTTC
j_call: TRBJ2-7; clone_size: -; d_call: -; v_call: TRBV27; cdr3_aa: CASRLEHNTIPSYEQYF; cdr3_nt: TGTGCCAGCAGACTAGAACATAACACCATTCCCTCCTACGAGCAGTACTTC
j_call: TRBJ1-1; clone_size: -; d_call: TRBD1; v_call: TRBV6-5; cdr3_aa: CASFLTGRYTEAFF; cdr3_nt: TGTGCCAGCTTCCTGACAGGGAGGTACACTGAAGCTTTCTTT
j_call: TRBJ1-5; clone_size: -; d_call: TRBD1; v_call: TRBV28; cdr3_aa: CASSSHGQGRQPQHF; cdr3_nt: TGTGCCAGCAGTTCGCACGGACAGGGGCGTCAGCCCCAGCATTTT
j_call: TRBJ2-4; clone_size: -; d_call: -; v_call: TRBV4-3; cdr3_aa: CASSQDMGDRFLAKNIQYF; cdr3_nt: TGCGCCAGCAGCCAAGATATGGGCGACAGATTTCTAGCCAAAAACATTCAGTACTTC
j_call: TRBJ2-7; clone_size: -; d_call: -; v_call: TRBV1; cdr3_aa: CTSRRGTSGRAPHEQYF; cdr3_nt: TGCACCAGCAGGCGGGGGACTAGCGGGAGGGCCCCTCACGAGCAGTACTTC
j_call: TRBJ2-1; clone_size: -; d_call: -; v_call: TRBV25-1; cdr3_aa: CASSSVGGNNEQFF; cdr3_nt: TGTGCCAGCAGCTCGGTGGGAGGAAACAATGAGCAGTTCTTC
j_call: TRBJ2-3; clone_size: -; d_call: -; v_call: TRBV30; cdr3_aa: CAWRRAGTDTQYF; cdr3_nt: TGTGCCTGGAGGAGAGCAGGCACAGATACGCAGTATTTT